Each of the 10 T cell receptor beta chains below was sequenced from the same sample in a study of OX40 agonist ivuxolimab in advanced cancers. Here immunoSEQ multiplex PCR was the method, and the copy in TCRdb shows in-frame clones only, minus some. The data hold under 65,000 clones, with about 88% observed a single time. The source material was CD4+ or CD8+ T cells sorted from blood, sampled in a trial of the OX40 agonist ivuxolimab. These receptor sequences come from an adult with an advanced solid tumor such as melanoma, head and neck, liver or kidney cancer.

The V gene is TRBV5-6, the J gene TRBJ2-7, with 8 bases aligning to TRBD2. This CDR3 comprises 15 residues. Unmatched junction bases numbered 4, after V lost 2 bases and J lost 0 bases. CDR1 is SGHDT and CDR2 is YYEEEE in the germline V gene. CDR3 protein: CASSFGGRHSYEQYF. In DNA, the CDR3 is TGTGCCAGCAGCTTTGGCGGGAGGCACTCCTACGAGCAGTACTTC.

The rearrangement links TRBV5-5 to TRBJ1-4, with TRBD1 as a possible D gene (6 bases). There are 15 residues in the CDR3. Trimming left V 3 bases short and J 5 bases short, with 14 bases between. The germline V gene encodes CDR1 SGHKS and CDR2 YYEKEE (reference sequence). The CDR3 region has the DNA TGTGCCAGCAGCTCTGCCGGGACAAAGAATGAAAAACTGTTTTTT. This codes for CASSSAGTKNEKLFF.

V and J are TRBV9 and TRBJ1-5, with D perhaps TRBD1 (5 bases). The V end was cut by 1 base, the J end by 8 bases, with 13 bases between. The CDR3 has 14 residues. Per the germline V gene, CDR1 is SGDLS and CDR2 is YYNGEE. The CDR3 DNA follows: TGTGCCAGCAGCGTAAGGGGCACCGGGGAGCCCCAGCATTTT. The encoded protein is CASSVRGTGEPQHF.

The chain carries TRBV30 and TRBJ2-2, with D possibly being TRBD1 or TRBD2 (5 bases each). The germline gives CDR1 GTSNPN, CDR2 SVGIG (reference sequence). The CDR3 totals 13 residues. The CDR3 loop is CARGRINTGELFF. As DNA, the CDR3 is TGTGCACGGGGACGAATAAACACCGGGGAGCTGTTTTTT.

V is TRBV9 and J is TRBJ2-1; D is uncertain. This CDR3 has 17 amino acids. Deletions cut 0 bases from V and 2 bases from J, with 15 bases between. Germline-derived CDR1 and CDR2 are SGDLS and YYNGEE. The DNA for the CDR3 is TGTGCCAGCAGCGTAGAGGGTTGGGCTTCACCCTACAATGAGCAGTTCTTC. Protein: CASSVEGWASPYNEQFF.

This chain connects TRBV6-1 to TRBJ2-7; D uncertain. There are 12 residues in the CDR3. Trimming took off 4 bases at V and 6 bases at J, with 10 bases between the two ends. CDR1 and CDR2 (germline): MNHNS, SASEGT. In DNA form, the CDR3 reads TGTGCCAGCAGTGTGCCGGCAACCGAGCAGTACTTC. It codes for CASSVPATEQYF.

As for this clone: A junction end diverges from the germline sequence, so it may reflect a read error. V is TRBV30 and J is TRBJ2-7, with 7 bases aligning to TRBD1. CDR1 GTSNPN and CDR2 SVGIG come from the germline V gene (reference sequence). The CDR3 runs 12 residues. CDR3: CAWSVGGPGRNF. The CDR3, as DNA: TGTGCCTGGAGTGTAGGGGGCCCCGGTCGCAACTTC. Full variable domain (rest looked up from reference TRBV30 and TRBJ2-7): SQTIHQWPATLVQPVGSPLSLECTVEGTSNPNLYWYRQAAGRGLQLLFYSVGIGQISSEVPQNLSASRPQDRQFILSSKKLLLSDSGFYLCAWSVGGPGRNFGPGTRLTVT.

V usage is TRBV6-1 and J usage is TRBJ2-5, with 7 nucleotides matching TRBD1. V gave up 6 bases and J gave up 1 base; unmatched junction bases: 5. The CDR3 length is 14 residues. The V gene's germline CDR1 is MNHNS and CDR2 SASEGT. The CDR3 here is CASSHDRAQETQYF. The CDR3 DNA follows: TGTGCCAGCAGCCACGACAGGGCCCAAGAGACCCAGTACTTC.

Only one count was recorded for this clone. V gene TRBV6-5 combines with J gene TRBJ1-5; no reliable D call. The germline CDR1 and CDR2 sequences are MNHEY and SVGAGI. V was pared by 7 bases and J by 0 bases, with 4 bases between. This CDR3 is 12 amino acids long. CDR3 DNA sequence: TGTGCCAGCAAAACTAGCAATCAGCCCCAGCATTTT. It is translated as CASKTSNQPQHF.

The CDR3 spells CASSLTSGARRETQYF. The CDR3 DNA follows: TGTGCCAGCAGCTTGACTAGCGGGGCCCGCAGAGAGACCCAGTACTTC. This chain connects TRBV5-4 to TRBJ2-5, with 10 bases matching TRBD2. The germline V gene encodes CDR1 SGHNT and CDR2 YYREEE (reference sequence). The CDR3 runs 16 residues. V shed 1 base, J shed 4 bases, and the junction held 7 bases outside the gene matches.